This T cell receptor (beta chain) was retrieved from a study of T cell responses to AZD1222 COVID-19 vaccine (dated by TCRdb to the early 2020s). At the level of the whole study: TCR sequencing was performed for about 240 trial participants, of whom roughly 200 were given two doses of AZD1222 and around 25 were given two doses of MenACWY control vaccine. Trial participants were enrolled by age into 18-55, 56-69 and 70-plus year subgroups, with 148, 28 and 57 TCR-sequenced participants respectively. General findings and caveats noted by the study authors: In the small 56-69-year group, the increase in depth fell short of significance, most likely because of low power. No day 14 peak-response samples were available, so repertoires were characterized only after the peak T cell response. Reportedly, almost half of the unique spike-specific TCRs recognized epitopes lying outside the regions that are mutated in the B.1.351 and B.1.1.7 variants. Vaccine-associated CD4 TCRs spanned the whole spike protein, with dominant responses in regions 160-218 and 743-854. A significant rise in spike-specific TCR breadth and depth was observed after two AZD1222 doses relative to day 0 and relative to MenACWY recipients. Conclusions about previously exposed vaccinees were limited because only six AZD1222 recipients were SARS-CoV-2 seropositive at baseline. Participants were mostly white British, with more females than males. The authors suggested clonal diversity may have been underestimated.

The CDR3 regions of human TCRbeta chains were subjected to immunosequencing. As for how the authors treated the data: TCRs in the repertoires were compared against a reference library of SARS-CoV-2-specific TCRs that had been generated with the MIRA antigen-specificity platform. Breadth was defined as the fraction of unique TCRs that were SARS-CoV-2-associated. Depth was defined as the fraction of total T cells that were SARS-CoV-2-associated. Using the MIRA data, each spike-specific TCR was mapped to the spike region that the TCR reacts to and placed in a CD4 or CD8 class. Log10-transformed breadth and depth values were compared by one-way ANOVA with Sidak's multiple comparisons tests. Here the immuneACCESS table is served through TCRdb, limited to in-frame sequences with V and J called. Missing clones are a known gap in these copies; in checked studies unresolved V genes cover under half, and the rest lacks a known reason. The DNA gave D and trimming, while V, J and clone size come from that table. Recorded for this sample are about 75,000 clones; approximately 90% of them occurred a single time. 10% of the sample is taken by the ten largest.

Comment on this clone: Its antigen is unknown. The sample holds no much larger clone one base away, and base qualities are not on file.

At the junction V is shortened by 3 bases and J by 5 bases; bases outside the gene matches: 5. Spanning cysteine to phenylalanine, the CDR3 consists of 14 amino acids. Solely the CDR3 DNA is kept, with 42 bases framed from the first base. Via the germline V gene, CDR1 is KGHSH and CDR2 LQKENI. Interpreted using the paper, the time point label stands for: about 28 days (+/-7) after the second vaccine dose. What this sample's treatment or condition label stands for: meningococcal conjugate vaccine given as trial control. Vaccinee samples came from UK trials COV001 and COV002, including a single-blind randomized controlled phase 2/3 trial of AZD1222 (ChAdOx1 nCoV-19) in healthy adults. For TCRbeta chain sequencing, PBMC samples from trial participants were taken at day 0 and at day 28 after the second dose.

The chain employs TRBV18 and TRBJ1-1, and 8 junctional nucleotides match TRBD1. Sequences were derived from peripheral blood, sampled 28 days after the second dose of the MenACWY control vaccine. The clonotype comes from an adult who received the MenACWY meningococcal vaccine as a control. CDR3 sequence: CASSPGQGETEAFF. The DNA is TGTGCCAGCTCACCTGGACAGGGAGAAACTGAAGCTTTCTTT.